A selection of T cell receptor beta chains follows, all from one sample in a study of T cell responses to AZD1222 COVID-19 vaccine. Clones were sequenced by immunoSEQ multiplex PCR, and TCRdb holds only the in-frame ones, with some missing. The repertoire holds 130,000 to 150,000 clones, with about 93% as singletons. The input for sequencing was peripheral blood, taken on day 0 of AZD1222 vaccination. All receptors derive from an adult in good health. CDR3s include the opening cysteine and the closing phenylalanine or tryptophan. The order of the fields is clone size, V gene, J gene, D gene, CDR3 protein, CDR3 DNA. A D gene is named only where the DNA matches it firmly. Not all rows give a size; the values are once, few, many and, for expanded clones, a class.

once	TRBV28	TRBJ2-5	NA	CASRGFQETQYF	TGTGCCAGCCGGGGGTTCCAAGAGACCCAGTACTTC
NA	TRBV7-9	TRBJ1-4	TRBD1	CASSISAGTGTNEKLFF	TGTGCCAGCAGCATATCCGCCGGGACAGGGACTAATGAAAAACTGTTTTTT
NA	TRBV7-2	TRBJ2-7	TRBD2	CASSFRGRDEQYF	TGTGCCAGCAGCTTTCGCGGGAGAGACGAGCAGTACTTC
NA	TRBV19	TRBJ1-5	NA	CASSIEGRYQPQHF	TGTGCCAGTAGTATAGAAGGGCGGTATCAGCCCCAGCATTTT
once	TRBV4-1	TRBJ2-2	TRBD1	CASSQDLGRGQGNHGELFF	TGCGCCAGCAGCCAAGATCTAGGGAGGGGACAGGGGAACCACGGGGAGCTGTTTTTT
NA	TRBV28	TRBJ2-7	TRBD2	CASRRTLAGDNEQYF	TGTGCCAGCAGAAGGACACTAGCGGGAGACAACGAGCAGTACTTC
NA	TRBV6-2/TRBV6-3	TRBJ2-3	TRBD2	CASSHRKESGLRTDTQYF	TGTGCCAGCAGTCACCGTAAGGAGTCGGGACTACGCACAGATACGCAGTATTTT
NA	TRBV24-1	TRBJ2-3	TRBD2	CATSESGLAGVDTQYF	TGTGCCACCAGTGAAAGCGGACTAGCGGGAGTGGATACGCAGTATTTT
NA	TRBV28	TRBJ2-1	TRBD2	CASSSSGYNEQFF	TGTGCCAGCAGTTCTAGCGGCTACAATGAGCAGTTCTTC
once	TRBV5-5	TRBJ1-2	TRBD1	CASRARTGDYGYTF	TGTGCCAGCAGGGCCCGGACAGGGGACTATGGCTACACCTTC
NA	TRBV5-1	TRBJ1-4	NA	CASSLGAAGGEKLFF	TGCGCCAGCAGCTTGGGGGCAGCCGGCGGTGAAAAACTGTTTTTT
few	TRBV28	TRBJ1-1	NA	CASRSPGANTEAFF	TGTGCCAGCAGGTCTCCGGGAGCAAACACTGAAGCTTTCTTT
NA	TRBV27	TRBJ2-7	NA	CASSWAGSSYEQYF	TGTGCCAGCAGTTGGGCAGGCAGCTCCTACGAGCAGTACTTC
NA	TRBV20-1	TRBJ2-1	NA	CSADEGEQFF	TGCAGTGCTGACGAGGGTGAGCAGTTCTTC
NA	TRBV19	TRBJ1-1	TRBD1	CASSIGQANTEAFF	TGTGCCAGTAGTATTGGACAGGCGAACACTGAAGCTTTCTTT
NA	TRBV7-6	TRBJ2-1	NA	CASSLAGGNHNEQFF	TGTGCCAGCAGCTTAGCTGGCGGGAACCACAATGAGCAGTTCTTC
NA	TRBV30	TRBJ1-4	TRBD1	CAWSAGGEEKLFF	TGTGCCTGGAGTGCAGGGGGCGAGGAAAAACTGTTTTTT
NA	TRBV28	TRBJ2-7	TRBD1	CASSSPGQGMDEQYF	TGTGCCAGCAGTTCTCCGGGACAGGGGATGGACGAGCAGTACTTC
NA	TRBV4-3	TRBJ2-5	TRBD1	CASSQDGEDRGETQYF	TGCGCCAGCAGCCAAGATGGGGAGGACAGGGGAGAGACCCAGTACTTC
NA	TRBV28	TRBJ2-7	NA	CASSLSPTWNEQYF	TGTGCCAGCAGTTTATCCCCCACCTGGAACGAGCAGTACTTC
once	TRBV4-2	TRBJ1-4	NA	CASSPGVQVGEKLFF	TGTGCCAGCAGCCCTGGGGTCCAGGTGGGGGAAAAACTGTTTTTT
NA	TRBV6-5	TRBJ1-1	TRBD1	CASSPEGAMGTEAFF	TGTGCCAGCAGTCCAGAGGGGGCAATGGGCACTGAAGCTTTCTTT
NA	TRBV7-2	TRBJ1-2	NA	CASSLVSMGRGDGYTF	TGTGCCAGCAGCTTAGTTTCAATGGGGAGGGGAGATGGCTACACCTTC
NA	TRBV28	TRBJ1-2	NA	CASNEGGGGYTF	TGTGCCAGCAACGAAGGGGGGGGTGGCTACACCTTC
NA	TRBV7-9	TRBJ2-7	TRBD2	CASSLAAGGGRAPKQYF	TGTGCCAGCAGCTTAGCCGCCGGGGGCGGGAGGGCCCCTAAGCAGTACTTC
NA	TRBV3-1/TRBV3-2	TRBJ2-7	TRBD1	CASSHGQAYYEQYF	TGTGCCAGCAGCCACGGACAGGCCTACTACGAGCAGTACTTC
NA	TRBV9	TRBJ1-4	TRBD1	CASSVGTGRGEKLFF	TGTGCCAGCAGCGTAGGGACAGGGAGAGGAGAAAAACTGTTTTTT
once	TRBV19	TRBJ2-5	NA	CASSPGGGVGETQYF	TGTGCCAGTAGCCCTGGCGGAGGGGTCGGAGAGACCCAGTACTTC
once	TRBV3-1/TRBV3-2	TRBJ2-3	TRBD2	CASSLNVYTSETDTQYF	TGTGCCAGCAGCCTTAATGTGTATACTAGCGAGACAGATACGCAGTATTTT
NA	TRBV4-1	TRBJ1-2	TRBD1	CASSQEDRGSYGYTF	TGCGCCAGCAGCCAAGAGGACAGGGGGTCATATGGCTACACCTTC
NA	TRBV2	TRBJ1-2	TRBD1	CASSALPGQGDGYTF	TGTGCCAGCAGTGCTCTACCGGGACAGGGGGATGGCTACACCTTC
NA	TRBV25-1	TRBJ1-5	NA	CASSQGDGYSNQPQHF	TGTGCCAGCAGTCAGGGTGATGGGTATAGCAATCAGCCCCAGCATTTT
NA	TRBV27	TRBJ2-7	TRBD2	CASSTGLAGFLIDEQYF	TGTGCCAGCAGTACGGGACTAGCGGGATTCCTAATCGACGAGCAGTACTTC
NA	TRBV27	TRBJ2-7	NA	CASSFLRDYEQYF	TGTGCCAGCAGTTTTCTCCGAGACTACGAGCAGTACTTC
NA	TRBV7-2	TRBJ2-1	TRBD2	CASSSGLAGRTTEQFF	TGTGCCAGCAGCTCCGGACTAGCGGGACGAACAACTGAGCAGTTCTTC
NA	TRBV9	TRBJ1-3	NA	CASSVVPGAGNTIYF	TGTGCCAGCAGCGTAGTCCCAGGAGCGGGAAACACCATATATTTT
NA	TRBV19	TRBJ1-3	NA	CASSIAWSSGNTIYF	TGTGCCAGTAGTATAGCCTGGAGCTCTGGAAACACCATATATTTT
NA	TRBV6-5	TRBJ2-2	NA	CASSLHTGELFF	TGTGCCAGCAGTCTCCACACCGGGGAGCTGTTTTTT
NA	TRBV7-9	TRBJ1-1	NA	CASSPGSQGTEAFF	TGTGCCAGCAGCCCTGGGTCCCAGGGCACTGAAGCTTTCTTT
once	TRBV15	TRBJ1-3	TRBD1	CATSGRQGSGNTIYF	TGTGCCACCAGCGGCAGACAGGGATCTGGAAACACCATATATTTT
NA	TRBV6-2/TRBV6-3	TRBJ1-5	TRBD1	CASSYSTGALSNQPQHF	TGTGCCAGCAGTTACTCGACAGGGGCTCTCAGCAATCAGCCCCAGCATTTT
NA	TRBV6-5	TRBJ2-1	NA	CATDQGYSYNEQFF	TGTGCCACCGACCAGGGGTACTCCTACAATGAGCAGTTCTTC
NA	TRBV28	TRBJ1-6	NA	CASSPDRTYNSPLHF	TGTGCCAGCAGCCCGGACAGAACCTATAATTCACCCCTCCACTTT
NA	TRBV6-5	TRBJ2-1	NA	CASRRGKSSYNEQFF	TGTGCCAGCAGGAGGGGGAAGAGCTCCTACAATGAGCAGTTCTTC
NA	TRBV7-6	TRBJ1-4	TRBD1	CASSQPGQGVDEKLFF	TGTGCCAGCAGCCAACCGGGACAGGGAGTTGATGAAAAACTGTTTTTT
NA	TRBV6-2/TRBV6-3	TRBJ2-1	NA	CASSIGLSYNEQFF	TGTGCCAGCAGTATAGGTCTCTCCTACAATGAGCAGTTCTTC
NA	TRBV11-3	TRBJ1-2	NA	CASSLGAYGYTF	TGTGCCAGCAGCTTAGGTGCCTACGGCTACACCTTC
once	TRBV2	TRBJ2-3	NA	CASRAGFTDTQYF	TGTGCCAGCAGGGCAGGGTTCACAGATACGCAGTATTTT
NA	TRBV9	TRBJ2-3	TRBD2	CASSVFAGGGTDTQYF	TGTGCCAGCAGCGTATTTGCGGGAGGAGGCACAGATACGCAGTATTTT